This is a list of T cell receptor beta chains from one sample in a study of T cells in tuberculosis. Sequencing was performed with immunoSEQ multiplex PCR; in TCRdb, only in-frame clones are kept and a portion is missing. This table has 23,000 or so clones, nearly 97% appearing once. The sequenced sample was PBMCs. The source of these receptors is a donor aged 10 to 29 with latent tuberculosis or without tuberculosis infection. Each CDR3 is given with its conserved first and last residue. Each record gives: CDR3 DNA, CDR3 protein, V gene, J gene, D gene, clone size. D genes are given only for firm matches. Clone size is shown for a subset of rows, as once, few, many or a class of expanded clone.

CDR3nt: TGCGCCAGCAGTGTGCAGACAGGGAACACTGAAGCTTTCTTT; CDR3aa: CASSVQTGNTEAFF; v_gene: TRBV10-2; j_gene: TRBJ1-1; d_gene: .; abundance: .
CDR3nt: TGCAGCGTTGAAGATCTTGGGGACTGGACTGCCAACGGAAACACCATATATTTT; CDR3aa: CSVEDLGDWTANGNTIYF; v_gene: TRBV29-1; j_gene: TRBJ1-3; d_gene: .; abundance: once
CDR3nt: TGTGCCAGCAGTGAAGGGGGCGGATGGATCACTGAAGCTTTCTTT; CDR3aa: CASSEGGGWITEAFF; v_gene: TRBV25-1; j_gene: TRBJ1-1; d_gene: .; abundance: .
CDR3nt: TGTGCCAGCAGCCAAGATCTTGGCAGGCCCTACGAGCAGTACTTC; CDR3aa: CASSQDLGRPYEQYF; v_gene: TRBV14; j_gene: TRBJ2-7; d_gene: .; abundance: .
CDR3nt: TGTGCCATCAGTTCGGACAGTTCCTATGGCTACACCTTC; CDR3aa: CAISSDSSYGYTF; v_gene: TRBV10-3; j_gene: TRBJ1-2; d_gene: .; abundance: few
CDR3nt: TGCGCCAGCAGTAACCCAGGGGAGCGAAGCGCTGAAGCTTTCTTT; CDR3aa: CASSNPGERSAEAFF; v_gene: TRBV10-1; j_gene: TRBJ1-1; d_gene: .; abundance: once
CDR3nt: TGTGCCAGCACCCTAGGGACTGGTAGCACAGATACGCAGTATTTT; CDR3aa: CASTLGTGSTDTQYF; v_gene: TRBV27; j_gene: TRBJ2-3; d_gene: .; abundance: .
CDR3nt: TGTGCCAGCAGTGAAGGGACAGGGTCCTACGAGCAGTACTTC; CDR3aa: CASSEGTGSYEQYF; v_gene: TRBV2; j_gene: TRBJ2-7; d_gene: TRBD1; abundance: .
CDR3nt: TGTGCCTGGAGTGTACGGAGGGGAGGCTATGGCTACACCTTC; CDR3aa: CAWSVRRGGYGYTF; v_gene: TRBV30; j_gene: TRBJ1-2; d_gene: .; abundance: .
CDR3nt: TGTGCCAGCAGTGGCCAGGGGGGCGCAATTAATTCACCCCTCCACTTT; CDR3aa: CASSGQGGAINSPLHF; v_gene: TRBV2; j_gene: TRBJ1-6; d_gene: TRBD1; abundance: .
CDR3nt: TGTGCCAGCAGCCAAGCGATCCAGGGTGGAGAGACCCAGTACTTC; CDR3aa: CASSQAIQGGETQYF; v_gene: TRBV14; j_gene: TRBJ2-5; d_gene: .; abundance: .
CDR3nt: TGTGCCAGCAGCTTAGGCCGCGTACAGCCCCAGCATTTT; CDR3aa: CASSLGRVQPQHF; v_gene: TRBV7-2; j_gene: TRBJ1-5; d_gene: .; abundance: .
CDR3nt: TGCGCCAGCAGCTTGGCCGGAGGAGACGAGCAGTACTTC; CDR3aa: CASSLAGGDEQYF; v_gene: TRBV5-1; j_gene: TRBJ2-7; d_gene: .; abundance: .
CDR3nt: TGTGCCAGCAGTTACGCGGAGTTTACTGAAGCTTTCTTT; CDR3aa: CASSYAEFTEAFF; v_gene: TRBV6-6; j_gene: TRBJ1-1; d_gene: .; abundance: .
CDR3nt: TGTGCCAGCAGCTTACACCCCGGGACAAACCAAGAGACCCAGTACTTC; CDR3aa: CASSLHPGTNQETQYF; v_gene: TRBV7-2; j_gene: TRBJ2-5; d_gene: .; abundance: .
CDR3nt: TGTGCCAGCAGTAGGGGGTTTGGCAATCAGCCCCAGCATTTT; CDR3aa: CASSRGFGNQPQHF; v_gene: TRBV25-1; j_gene: TRBJ1-5; d_gene: .; abundance: .
CDR3nt: TGCGCCAGCAGCTCCGGACAGGGGGCTTACCACGAGCAGTACTTC; CDR3aa: CASSSGQGAYHEQYF; v_gene: TRBV5-1; j_gene: TRBJ2-7; d_gene: TRBD1; abundance: .
CDR3nt: TGTGCCAGCTCACCAAATTCCGCAGGTTCGGGGAATGAGCAGTTCTTC; CDR3aa: CASSPNSAGSGNEQFF; v_gene: TRBV18; j_gene: TRBJ2-1; d_gene: .; abundance: .
CDR3nt: TGCGCCAGCAGCTTGTTGGGCGGGGGGCCCCAGACCCAGTACTTC; CDR3aa: CASSLLGGGPQTQYF; v_gene: TRBV5-1; j_gene: TRBJ2-5; d_gene: TRBD2; abundance: .
CDR3nt: TGTGCCAGCAGGAAGGGGACTAGTGACCTCAATGAGCAGTTCTTC; CDR3aa: CASRKGTSDLNEQFF; v_gene: TRBV2; j_gene: TRBJ2-1; d_gene: TRBD2; abundance: .
CDR3nt: TGTGCCAGCGGACGGACTAGCACGGGCTACAATGAGCAGTTCTTC; CDR3aa: CASGRTSTGYNEQFF; v_gene: TRBV6-5; j_gene: TRBJ2-1; d_gene: TRBD2; abundance: .
CDR3nt: TGTGCCAGCACCCTAGACAGGGGGCGGGAGACCCAGTACTTC; CDR3aa: CASTLDRGRETQYF; v_gene: TRBV25-1; j_gene: TRBJ2-5; d_gene: TRBD1; abundance: .
CDR3nt: TGTGCCAGCAGCGCCACTAGCGGGGGGCCCAATGAGCAGTTCTTC; CDR3aa: CASSATSGGPNEQFF; v_gene: TRBV9; j_gene: TRBJ2-1; d_gene: TRBD2; abundance: .
CDR3nt: TGTGCCAGCACTGGACAGGGAGGGCTTAACTATGGCTACACCTTC; CDR3aa: CASTGQGGLNYGYTF; v_gene: TRBV9; j_gene: TRBJ1-2; d_gene: TRBD1; abundance: .
CDR3nt: TGTGCCAGCAGCAGGGAGGGACATAGGTTGGGCAATGAGCAGTTCTTC; CDR3aa: CASSREGHRLGNEQFF; v_gene: TRBV11-3; j_gene: TRBJ2-1; d_gene: .; abundance: .
CDR3nt: TGCGCCAGCAGCTTGGGGGGACTAGCGGGTCATGCAGATACGCAGTATTTT; CDR3aa: CASSLGGLAGHADTQYF; v_gene: TRBV5-1; j_gene: TRBJ2-3; d_gene: TRBD2; abundance: .
CDR3nt: TGTGCCAGCAGTGACAGGGGATCACCCCTCCACTTT; CDR3aa: CASSDRGSPLHF; v_gene: TRBV6-1; j_gene: TRBJ1-6; d_gene: .; abundance: .
CDR3nt: TGCGCCACCACGGGACAGGACACCGGGGAGCTGTTTTTT; CDR3aa: CATTGQDTGELFF; v_gene: TRBV5-1; j_gene: TRBJ2-2; d_gene: TRBD1; abundance: once
CDR3nt: TGTGCCAGTAGTGGACGGACAGGGGAAGATACGCAGTATTTT; CDR3aa: CASSGRTGEDTQYF; v_gene: TRBV19; j_gene: TRBJ2-3; d_gene: TRBD1; abundance: .
CDR3nt: TGTGCCAGCAGCGTAGACAGGGGGGACTATGGCTACACCTTC; CDR3aa: CASSVDRGDYGYTF; v_gene: TRBV9; j_gene: TRBJ1-2; d_gene: TRBD1; abundance: once
CDR3nt: TGTGCCAGTAGTATCGACAGGGATTATCAGCCCCAGCATTTT; CDR3aa: CASSIDRDYQPQHF; v_gene: TRBV19; j_gene: TRBJ1-5; d_gene: TRBD1; abundance: .
CDR3nt: TGTGCCATCAGAGAAGAGCAGGGTCACACCATATATTTT; CDR3aa: CAIREEQGHTIYF; v_gene: TRBV10-3; j_gene: TRBJ1-3; d_gene: .; abundance: .
CDR3nt: TGCGCCAGCAGCCGGAGGGGCGGGGGATCGGACACCGGGGAGCTGTTTTTT; CDR3aa: CASSRRGGGSDTGELFF; v_gene: TRBV5-1; j_gene: TRBJ2-2; d_gene: TRBD2; abundance: .
CDR3nt: TGCAGCGCCGGAGTACTGGGTGGCTACACCTTC; CDR3aa: CSAGVLGGYTF; v_gene: TRBV29-1; j_gene: TRBJ1-2; d_gene: .; abundance: .
CDR3nt: TGCGCCAGCAGCCCACGTAAGATCGCCCCGGGACAGGGGGCCTACAATGAGCAGTTCTTC; CDR3aa: CASSPRKIAPGQGAYNEQFF; v_gene: TRBV4-1; j_gene: TRBJ2-1; d_gene: TRBD1; abundance: .
CDR3nt: TGTGCCAGCAGTGTCTCGGGACAGGGGGCAGCTAACTATGGCTACACCTTC; CDR3aa: CASSVSGQGAANYGYTF; v_gene: TRBV6-4; j_gene: TRBJ1-2; d_gene: TRBD1; abundance: .
CDR3nt: TGCGCCAGCAGCGCCGGACAGGCCCACTACGAGCAGTACTTC; CDR3aa: CASSAGQAHYEQYF; v_gene: TRBV5-1; j_gene: TRBJ2-7; d_gene: TRBD1; abundance: .
CDR3nt: TGTGCCAGCAGCTTCGGGGGGGAGTACCAAGAGACCCAGTACTTC; CDR3aa: CASSFGGEYQETQYF; v_gene: TRBV5-6; j_gene: TRBJ2-5; d_gene: TRBD2; abundance: .
CDR3nt: TGTGCCAGCAGCCAGGTGGACAGTTATAAAGATACGCAGTATTTT; CDR3aa: CASSQVDSYKDTQYF; v_gene: TRBV6-5; j_gene: TRBJ2-3; d_gene: .; abundance: .